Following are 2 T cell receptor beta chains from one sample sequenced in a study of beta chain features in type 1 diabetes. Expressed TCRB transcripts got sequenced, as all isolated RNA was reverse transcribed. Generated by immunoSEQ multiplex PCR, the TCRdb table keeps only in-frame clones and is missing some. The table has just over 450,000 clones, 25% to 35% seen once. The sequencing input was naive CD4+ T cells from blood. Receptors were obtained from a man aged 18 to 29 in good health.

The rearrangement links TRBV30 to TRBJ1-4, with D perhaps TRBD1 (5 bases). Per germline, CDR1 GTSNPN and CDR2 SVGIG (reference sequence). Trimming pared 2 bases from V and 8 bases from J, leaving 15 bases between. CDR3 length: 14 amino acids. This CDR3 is CAWSPGQGGEKLFF. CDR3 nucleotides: TGTGCCTGGAGTCCTGGTCAGGGAGGAGAAAAACTGTTTTTT.

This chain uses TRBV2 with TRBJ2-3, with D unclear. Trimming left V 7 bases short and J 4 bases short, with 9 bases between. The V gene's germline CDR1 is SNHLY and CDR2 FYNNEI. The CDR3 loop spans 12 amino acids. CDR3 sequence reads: CASTGVADTQYF. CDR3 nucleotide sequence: TGTGCCAGCACCGGTGTGGCAGATACGCAGTATTTT.